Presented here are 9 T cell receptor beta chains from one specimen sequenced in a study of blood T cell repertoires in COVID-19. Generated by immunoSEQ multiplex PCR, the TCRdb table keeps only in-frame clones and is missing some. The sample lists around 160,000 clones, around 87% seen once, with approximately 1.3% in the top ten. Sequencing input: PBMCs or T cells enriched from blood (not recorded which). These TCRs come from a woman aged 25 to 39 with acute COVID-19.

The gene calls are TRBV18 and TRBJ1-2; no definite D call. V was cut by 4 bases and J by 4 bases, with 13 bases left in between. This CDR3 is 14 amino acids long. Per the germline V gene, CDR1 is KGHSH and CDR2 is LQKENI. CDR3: CASSQRDTSYGYTF. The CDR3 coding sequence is TGTGCCAGCTCACAACGGGATACATCCTATGGCTACACCTTC.

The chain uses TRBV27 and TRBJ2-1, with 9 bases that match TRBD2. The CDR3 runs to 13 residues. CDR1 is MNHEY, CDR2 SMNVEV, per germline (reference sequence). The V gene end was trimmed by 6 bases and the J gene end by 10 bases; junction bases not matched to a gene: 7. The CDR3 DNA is TGTGCCAGCAGCCTAGCGGGGCTGGGAGAGCAGTTCTTC. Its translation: CASSLAGLGEQFF.

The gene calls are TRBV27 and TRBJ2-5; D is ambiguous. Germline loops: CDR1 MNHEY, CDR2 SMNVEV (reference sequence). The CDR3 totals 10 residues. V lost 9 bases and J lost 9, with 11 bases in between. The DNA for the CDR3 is TGTGCCAGGGTCTCGCCGGCCCAGTACTTC. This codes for CARVSPAQYF.

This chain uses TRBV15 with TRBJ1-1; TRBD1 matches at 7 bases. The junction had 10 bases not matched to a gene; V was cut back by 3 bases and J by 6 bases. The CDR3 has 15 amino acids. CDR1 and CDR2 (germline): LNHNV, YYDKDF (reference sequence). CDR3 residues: CATSRQGQFNAEAFF. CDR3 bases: TGTGCCACCAGCAGGCAGGGACAGTTCAACGCTGAAGCTTTCTTT.

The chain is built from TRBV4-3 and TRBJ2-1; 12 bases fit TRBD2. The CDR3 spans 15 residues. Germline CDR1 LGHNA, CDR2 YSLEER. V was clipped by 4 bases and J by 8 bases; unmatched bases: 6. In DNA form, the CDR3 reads TGCGCCAGCAGCCTTAGACTAGCGGGAGAATATGAGCAGTTCTTC. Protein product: CASSLRLAGEYEQFF.

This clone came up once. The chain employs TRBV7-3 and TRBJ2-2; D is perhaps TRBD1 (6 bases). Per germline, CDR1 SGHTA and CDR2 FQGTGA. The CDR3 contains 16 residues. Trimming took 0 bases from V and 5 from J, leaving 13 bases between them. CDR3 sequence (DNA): TGTGCCAGCAGCTTAACGTGGTCAAGGGGGACCGGGGAGCTGTTTTTT. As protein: CASSLTWSRGTGELFF.

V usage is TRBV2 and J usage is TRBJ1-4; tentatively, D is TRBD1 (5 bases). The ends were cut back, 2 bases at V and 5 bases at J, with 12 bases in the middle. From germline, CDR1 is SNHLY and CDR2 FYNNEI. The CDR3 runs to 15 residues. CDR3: CASSETGGFNEKLFF. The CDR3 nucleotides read TGTGCCAGCAGTGAAACGGGGGGTTTCAATGAAAAACTGTTTTTT.

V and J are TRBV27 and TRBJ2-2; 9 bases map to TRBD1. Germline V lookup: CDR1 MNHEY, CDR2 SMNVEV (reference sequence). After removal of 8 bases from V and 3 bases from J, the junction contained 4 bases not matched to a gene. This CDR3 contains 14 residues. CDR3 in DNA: TGTGCCAGCTCGGACAGGGGATACACCGGGGAGCTGTTTTTT. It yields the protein CASSDRGYTGELFF.

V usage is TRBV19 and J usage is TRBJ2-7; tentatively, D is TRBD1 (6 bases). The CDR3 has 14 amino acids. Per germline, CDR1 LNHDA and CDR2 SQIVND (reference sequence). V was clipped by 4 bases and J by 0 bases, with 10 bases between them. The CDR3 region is CASSSGGSSYEQYF. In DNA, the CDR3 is TGTGCCAGTAGTAGTGGGGGCAGCTCCTACGAGCAGTACTTC.